Presented here are 26 T cell receptor beta chains from one specimen sequenced in a study of CD8 T cells in Susac syndrome. With random hexamers, roughly 0.5 to 1 ug RNA was reverse transcribed. Each CDR3 protein gets one entry after TCRdb re-called the immunoSEQ multiplex PCR reads with MiXCR. Among about 150,000 distinct CDR3 sequences listed, approximately 94% were seen once. Sequenced input: CD8+ T cells from PBMCs. The receptors were sampled from a human donor with multiple sclerosis.

This rearrangement joins TRBV20-1 to TRBJ1-6; 7 bases map to TRBD1. Unmatched junction bases numbered 5, after V lost 0 bases and J lost 6 bases. The CDR3 length is 15 residues. Germline V gene sequence: CDR1 DFQATT, CDR2 SNEGSKA (reference sequence). In nucleotides, the CDR3 is TGCAGTGCTAGAGATAAGGGGGCCGGTAATTCACCCCTCCACTTT. It codes for CSARDKGAGNSPLHF.

The chain is built from TRBV12-5 and TRBJ1-1; D gene unclear. This CDR3 contains 11 residues. Germline assignment: CDR1 LGHNT and CDR2 FRNRAP. The germline V and J ends were trimmed by 2 bases and 6 bases, with 4 bases remaining between them. The CDR3 DNA reads TGTGCTAGTGGTTTGACACCTGAAGCTTTCTTT. It encodes CASGLTPEAFF.

The chain has TRBV7-2 and TRBJ2-3, with unresolved D. V gave up 5 bases and J gave up 0 bases, with 12 bases separating them. This CDR3 region has 15 residues. Germline V gives CDR1 SGHTA, CDR2 FQGNSA. DNA of the CDR3: TGTGCCAGCAGCGCGCCCCCTGGTAGCACAGATACGCAGTATTTT. Protein sequence: CASSAPPGSTDTQYF.

This clonotype has only one observation. The V gene is TRBV7-9, the J gene TRBJ2-5; D is perhaps TRBD1 (6 bases). The V and J ends lost 10 bases and 6 bases respectively, with 15 bases between them. The CDR3 sequence is 12 residues long. Germline V gene lookup returns CDR1 SEHNR and CDR2 FQNEAQ (reference sequence). The CDR3 region is CATNPGVQTQYF. The CDR3 nucleotides are TGTGCCACCAACCCAGGGGTACAGACCCAGTACTTC.

This chain joins TRBV14 and TRBJ1-6; no clear D gene. The V end was cut by 1 base, the J end by 6 bases, with 4 bases between. The germline CDR1 and CDR2 sequences are SGHDN and FVKESK. The CDR3 is 13 amino acids. Here the CDR3 reads CASSQVLNSPLHF. CDR3 coding DNA: TGTGCCAGCAGCCAAGTACTTAATTCACCCCTCCACTTT.

The chain recombines TRBV28 with TRBJ2-7, with D uncertain. The germline CDR1 and CDR2 sequences are MDHEN and SYDVKM. With 2 bases removed from V and 6 bases from J, the gap between germline ends came to 14 bases. This CDR3 contains 14 residues. The CDR3 DNA reads as TGTGCCAGCAGTTTAGGCCCCTCGCGCGGCGAGCAGTACTTC. Translating it yields CASSLGPSRGEQYF.

This chain uses TRBV20-1 with TRBJ1-5, with a possible D match to TRBD1 (5 bases). V was cut by 0 bases and J by 4 bases, with 22 bases left in between. The germline V gene has CDR1 DFQATT and CDR2 SNEGSKA (reference sequence). The CDR3 contains 18 residues. CDR3 residues: CSARDPTREVEGNQPQHF. The CDR3 nucleotides read TGCAGTGCTAGAGACCCAACCCGGGAGGTTGAGGGGAATCAGCCCCAGCATTTT.

The V call is TRBV25-1, the J call TRBJ2-3; D unclear. This CDR3 is built from 15 residues. In germline, CDR1 is MGHDK, CDR2 SYGVNS. Trimming removed 2 bases from V and 2 bases from J, with 11 bases in between. The CDR3 loop is CASSEPRTSTDTQYF. CDR3 nucleotides: TGTGCCAGCAGTGAACCCCGGACCTCCACAGATACGCAGTATTTT.

This clonotype has only one observation. The chain is built from TRBV13 and TRBJ2-3; 7 nucleotides agree with TRBD2. The J segment lost 3 bases and the V segment lost 0 bases, leaving 3 bases of the junction unmatched. Germline V lookup: CDR1 PRHDT, CDR2 FYEKMQ (reference sequence). The CDR3 contains 15 residues. The CDR3 DNA sequence: TGTGCCAGCAGCTTAGGGGGGAGGGTTACAGATACGCAGTATTTT. Translation gives CASSLGGRVTDTQYF.

In nucleotides, the CDR3 is TGTGCCAGCAGTTCTGCGACTCAGTGGGACGAGCAGTACTTC. Protein sequence: CASSSATQWDEQYF. The V gene is TRBV27, the J gene TRBJ2-7; D is uncertain. Germline V gene data show CDR1 as MNHEY and CDR2 as SMNVEV (reference sequence). The V gene lost 4 bases and the J gene lost 5 bases, with 15 bases spanning the gap. The CDR3 has 14 amino acids.

This clonotype has only one observation. The chain uses TRBV27 and TRBJ1-2; D is unclear. The CDR3 sequence is 13 residues long. The germline gives CDR1 MNHEY, CDR2 SMNVEV (reference sequence). V lost 5 bases, J lost 8 bases, and 15 bases lay in between. The CDR3 is CASSPGGGPGYTF. CDR3 bases: TGTGCCAGCAGTCCCGGTGGAGGGCCCGGCTACACCTTC.

The chain has TRBV30 and TRBJ2-2; D perhaps matches TRBD2 (5 bases). The CDR3 consists of 11 residues. V was pared by 4 bases and J by 8 bases, with 8 bases between. Germline CDR1 reads GTSNPN; CDR2 reads SVGIG (reference sequence). This chain's CDR3 is CAWTRGGELFF. CDR3 sequence (DNA): TGTGCCTGGACCCGGGGAGGGGAGCTGTTTTTT.

The rearrangement uses TRBV28 and TRBJ2-7; D may be TRBD2 (5 bases). Trimming shortened V by 10 bases and J by 0 bases, and 16 bases separated the two germline ends. CDR1 and CDR2 (germline): MDHEN, SYDVKM. The CDR3 is 14 residues long. The CDR3 here is CATSRPGSSYEQYF. The CDR3 DNA sequence: TGTGCCACGTCCCGCCCGGGGAGCTCCTACGAGCAGTACTTC.

The chain links TRBV18 to TRBJ2-1; 7 positions match TRBD1. Germline values: CDR1 KGHSH, CDR2 LQKENI. The V and J ends lost 2 bases and 7 bases, in that order; junction bases with no gene match: 5. The CDR3 spans 14 residues. CDR3 sequence (DNA): TGTGCCAGCTCACCAAGGGACAGAGAAAATGAGCAGTTCTTC. Amino acid sequence: CASSPRDRENEQFF.

The chain has TRBV27 and TRBJ2-4; 8 positions agree with TRBD2. This CDR3 is built from 15 residues. J was trimmed by 3 bases and V by 10 bases; bases with no gene match: 11. CDR1 and CDR2 from the germline V gene are MNHEY and SMNVEV (reference sequence). CDR3 DNA: TGTGCCAACACGGGGGGGGCTGCGGACAAAAACATTCAGTACTTC. As protein: CANTGGAADKNIQYF.

The CDR3 DNA sequence: TGCAGTGCTAGAAGACGGGGGCACCAGCCCCAGCATTTT. This sequence encodes CSARRRGHQPQHF. The rearrangement links TRBV20-1 to TRBJ1-5; a possible D gene is TRBD1 (6 bases). V lost 2 bases and J 7 bases, leaving 12 bases between the germline ends. Germline V gives CDR1 DFQATT, CDR2 SNEGSKA (reference sequence). The CDR3 extends over 13 amino acids.

The chain carries TRBV5-4 and TRBJ1-1; TRBD1 is a possible D gene (5 bases). Per the germline V gene, CDR1 is SGHNT and CDR2 is YYREEE (reference sequence). The V end was cut by 10 bases, the J end by 1 base, with 14 bases between. The CDR3 totals 13 residues. The CDR3, as DNA: TGTGCCCTCCGGGGCACTGGGAACACTGAAGCTTTCTTT. Protein: CALRGTGNTEAFF.

The chain is built from TRBV6-5 and TRBJ2-3; 8 bases agree with TRBD1. Germline lookup yields CDR1 MNHEY and CDR2 SVGAGI. The CDR3 covers 14 residues. After removal of 8 bases from V and 4 bases from J, the junction contained 8 bases not matched to a gene. The CDR3 DNA is TGTGCCAGCCGCATGAGGGGACAGGCAGATACGCAGTATTTT. As protein: CASRMRGQADTQYF.

The chain is built from TRBV27 and TRBJ1-2; tentatively, D is TRBD1 (6 bases). Germline assignment: CDR1 MNHEY and CDR2 SMNVEV (reference sequence). This CDR3 contains 14 residues. V lost 6 bases to trimming and J lost 4 bases, with 15 bases between them. CDR3 residues: CASSKNRQVYGYTF. The CDR3 nucleotides are TGTGCCAGCAGCAAAAACCGACAGGTCTATGGCTACACCTTC.

This clonotype was seen just once. The chain combines TRBV9 with TRBJ2-3; D unclear. V lost 4 bases and J 0 bases, leaving 9 bases between the germline ends. The CDR3 is 14 residues long. The germline gives CDR1 SGDLS, CDR2 YYNGEE. CDR3 residues: CASSLKGSTDTQYF. For the CDR3, the DNA is TGTGCCAGCAGCTTAAAAGGGAGCACAGATACGCAGTATTTT.

The chain has TRBV27 and TRBJ2-1; D unclear. This CDR3 is built from 15 residues. Germline assignment: CDR1 MNHEY and CDR2 SMNVEV (reference sequence). Trimming removed 2 bases at V and 4 bases at J, with 12 bases between. CDR3 region: CASSLGLGFYNEQFF. DNA for the CDR3: TGTGCCAGCAGTTTAGGGTTAGGGTTTTACAATGAGCAGTTCTTC.

The rearrangement uses TRBV28 and TRBJ1-1; the D is unclear. Per the germline V gene, CDR1 is MDHEN and CDR2 is SYDVKM. V lost 5 bases to trimming and J lost 8 bases, with 12 bases between them. CDR3 length equals 12 residues. CDR3 coding DNA: TGTGCCAGCAGTCCCGCGACAAACGAAGCTTTCTTT. Protein product: CASSPATNEAFF.

This sequence joins TRBV5-4 and TRBJ1-1; D unresolved. Germline CDR1 reads SGHNT; CDR2 reads YYREEE (reference sequence). Trimming took 2 bases from V and 6 from J, leaving 11 bases between them. This CDR3 contains 13 residues. In DNA, the CDR3 is TGTGCCAGCAGCTTATATCGTGAGGCTGAAGCTTTCTTT. Translation: CASSLYREAEAFF.

The chain is built from TRBV20-1 and TRBJ1-1, with D tentatively TRBD1 (5 bases). The CDR3 is 16 residues long. Germline lookup yields CDR1 DFQATT and CDR2 SNEGSKA (reference sequence). Between the trimmed V and J ends, which lost 4 bases and 0 bases, there was a span of 18 bases. CDR3 nucleotide sequence: TGCAGTGCTACACTGGACATCTCGGGAGTGAACACTGAAGCTTTCTTT. Translated, it gives CSATLDISGVNTEAFF.

This chain uses TRBV9 with TRBJ2-1; D unclear. The ends were cut back, 4 bases at V and 10 bases at J, with 9 bases in the middle. The germline V gene has CDR1 SGDLS and CDR2 YYNGEE. This CDR3 has 11 amino acids. The CDR3 sequence: CASSSTREQFF. For the CDR3, the DNA is TGTGCCAGCAGCTCCACCAGGGAGCAGTTCTTC.

The chain joins TRBV2 to TRBJ2-4; D perhaps matches TRBD2 (7 bases). V dropped 0 bases and J dropped 9 bases, with 15 bases sitting between them. The germline V gene encodes CDR1 SNHLY and CDR2 FYNNEI. The CDR3 is made up of 15 amino acids. CDR3 coding DNA: TGTGCCAGCAGTGAAGCGGGGGGGCCTGGTAGCATTCAGTACTTC. It is translated as CASSEAGGPGSIQYF.